These T cell receptor beta chains were read from a single sample in a study of STAT5B mutations in CD4+ large granular lymphocyte leukemia. Sequencing was performed with immunoSEQ multiplex PCR; in TCRdb, only in-frame clones are kept and a portion is missing. The sample shows 20,000 or so clones, 65% to 85% of them seen only once. Sample: CD4+ T cells from blood buffy coats. The receptors stem from a human donor in good health. The CDR3 runs from the conserved cysteine through the conserved F or W.

J | V | CDR3
TRBJ1-1 | TRBV6-4 | CASSGQGGAEAFF
TRBJ2-2 | TRBV29-1 | CSVGQGVTGELFF
TRBJ2-2 | TRBV5-8 | CASNSGETGELFF
TRBJ1-2 | TRBV7-8 | CASSLDPTSNYGYTF
TRBJ1-1 | TRBV6-1 | CASSDRGMNTEAFF
TRBJ2-7 | TRBV30 | CAWTHPSGPYEQYF
TRBJ1-2 | TRBV28 | CASSLGTGETTF
TRBJ1-1 | TRBV5-5 | CASSLGPGGDRTEAFF
TRBJ1-4 | TRBV30 | CAWSSREKLFF
TRBJ2-1 | TRBV5-4 | CASSPDGDSNEQFF
TRBJ1-2 | TRBV7-2 | CASSSGQGTTGYTF
TRBJ2-5 | TRBV5-1 | CASSLLADQETQYF
TRBJ2-5 | TRBV14 | CASSPIGTSGYQETQYF
TRBJ2-7 | TRBV6-1 | CASSRDRHEQYF
TRBJ2-2 | TRBV10-3 | CAIGLVNTGELFF
TRBJ1-2 | TRBV4-2 | CASSQGGGLDYGYTF
TRBJ1-2 | TRBV9 | CASSFLGQGANGYTF
TRBJ1-5 | TRBV2 | CASSPPSDQPQHF
TRBJ2-7 | TRBV21-1 | CASSLKHQNTVGEQYF
TRBJ2-2 | TRBV2 | CASIRGARGTGELFF
TRBJ1-1 | TRBV7-9 | CASSLHSNTEAFF
TRBJ1-4 | TRBV2 | CASSGGVGPPNEKLFF
TRBJ2-7 | TRBV25-1 | CASSALVSPYEQYF
TRBJ2-2 | TRBV5-4 | CASSLGLAGGFIGELFF
TRBJ1-2 | TRBV7-9 | CASPVVGEDGYTF
TRBJ1-2 | TRBV2 | CASSPGQGSTF
TRBJ1-2 | TRBV19 | CASTSGTVKGYTF
TRBJ1-3 | TRBV11-2 | CASRPQGAGNTIYF
TRBJ2-1 | TRBV27 | CASSLRREIEQFF
TRBJ1-1 | TRBV29-1 | CSVRDSDTEAFF
TRBJ2-5 | TRBV19 | CAVAVAGGKTQYF
TRBJ2-5 | TRBV7-9 | CASSLAARKREETQYF
TRBJ1-5 | TRBV28 | CASSLKTGGSNQPQHF
TRBJ1-1 | TRBV6-5 | CASSYSGQGAFTEAFF
TRBJ2-7 | TRBV5-4 | CASSWGRGSDQQYF
TRBJ1-1 | TRBV30 | CAWSGLGDNEAFF
TRBJ2-7 | TRBV18 | CASSHDILEQYF
TRBJ1-2 | TRBV5-5 | CASSLDGRGGYGYTF
TRBJ1-4 | TRBV10-3 | CAISDGGTNEKLFF
TRBJ2-5 | TRBV30 | CAWATSGRAEETQYF
TRBJ2-2 | TRBV6-1 | CASSRGELFF
TRBJ2-7 | TRBV6-5 | CASSYRTGGFYEQYF
TRBJ1-3 | TRBV6-5 | CASSYSSRNTIYF
TRBJ2-5 | TRBV6-1 | CASSPLSNAVETQYF
TRBJ1-2 | TRBV4-1 | CASSPRTGDPWGYTF
TRBJ2-1 | TRBV14 | CASSRREGEQFF
TRBJ2-1 | TRBV10-3 | CAITGRSHLSSYNEQFF
TRBJ2-2 | TRBV2 | CASRREVGGTGELFF